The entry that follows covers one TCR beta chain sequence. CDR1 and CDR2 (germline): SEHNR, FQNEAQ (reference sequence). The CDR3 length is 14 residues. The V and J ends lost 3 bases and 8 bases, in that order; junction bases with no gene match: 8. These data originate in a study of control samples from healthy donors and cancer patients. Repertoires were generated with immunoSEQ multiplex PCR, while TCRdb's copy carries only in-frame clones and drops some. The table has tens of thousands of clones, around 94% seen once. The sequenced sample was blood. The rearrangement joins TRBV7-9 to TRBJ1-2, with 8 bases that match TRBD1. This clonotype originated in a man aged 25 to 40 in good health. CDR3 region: CASSFEDRERGYTF. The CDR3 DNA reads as TGTGCCAGCAGCTTTGAGGACAGGGAACGAGGCTACACCTTC.